This T cell receptor (beta chain) was obtained from a study of cytomegalovirus exposure and HLA in healthy donors. On the study more broadly: A prior analysis found fewer than 120 million unique TCR beta sequences from around 190 million T cells.

60 Vbeta and 13 Jbeta primers were used in PCR. Per the original methods: An analysis performed later counted 75 million to 80 million unique TCR beta chains (roughly 11 million of them shared). This table comes from immunoSEQ multiplex PCR, and its TCRdb copy is limited to in-frame clones, with some not included. V and J calls and clone size are given by that table; D and trimming were obtained from the DNA. In the table there are 150,000 to 200,000 clones, more than 65% of which are singletons. This clone has only a few counts. Its antigen is not identified. Trimming cost V 7 bases and J 5 bases, with 14 bases left between them. Germline V gene data show CDR1 as LNHDA and CDR2 as SQIVND (reference sequence). The CDR3 loop spans 13 amino acids. Whole-study results and caveats: Later on, analysis showed that most CMV-associated TCR beta chains appeared to be HLA-restricted. 164 TCR beta chains were listed as cytomegalovirus-associated.

The receptor comes from a man younger than 35 in good health and CMV-seropositive. The source material was PBMCs. The gene calls are TRBV19 and TRBJ1-1; D is ambiguous. CDR3 in amino acids: CASIAGWMTEAFF. In nucleotides, the CDR3 is TGTGCCAGTATCGCGGGGTGGATGACTGAAGCTTTCTTT.